What follows are 21 T cell receptor beta chains derived from one specimen sequenced in a study of blood T cells in healthy people across ages. Together with a sample-barcoded 5' primer, a J-beta primer mix was included in a second PCR lasting about 7 to 12 cycles. TCRdb recomputed calls from the 5' RACE reads with MiXCR, one row per CDR3 protein. The sample shows roughly 900,000 distinct CDR3 sequences, 40% to 60% of them seen only once. The sequencing sample was made of blood. The receptors originated from a young man in good health.

This chain connects TRBV7-9 to TRBJ2-7; D perhaps matches TRBD1 (5 bases). The germline V and J ends were trimmed by 5 bases and 5 bases, with 16 bases remaining between them. This CDR3 region has 14 residues. CDR1 SEHNR and CDR2 FQNEAQ come from the germline V gene (reference sequence). The CDR3: CASSPQSTDDEQYF. As DNA, the CDR3 is TGTGCCAGCAGCCCCCAGTCGACAGACGACGAGCAGTACTTC.

The chain is built from TRBV18 and TRBJ1-5; the D gene is possibly TRBD1 (6 bases). Trimming took 6 bases from V and 2 from J, leaving 14 bases between them. This CDR3 spans 15 amino acids. CDR1 KGHSH and CDR2 LQKENI come from the germline V gene. Here the CDR3 reads CASSPGTPRNQPQHF. DNA for the CDR3: TGTGCCAGCTCCCCCGGGACACCACGCAATCAGCCCCAGCATTTT. Variable domain in full (rest from reference TRBV18 and TRBJ1-5): NAGVMQNPRHLVRRRGQEARLRCSPMKGHSHVYWYRQLPEEGLKFMVYLQKENIIDESGMPKERFSAEFPKEGPSILRIQQVVRGDSAAYFCASSPGTPRNQPQHFGDGTRLSIL.

The rearrangement links TRBV29-1 to TRBJ2-5, with D perhaps matching TRBD2 (6 bases). The J call is uncertain, as TRBJ2-4 better fits the DNA end. The germline CDR1 and CDR2 sequences are SQVTM and ANQGSEA. The CDR3 covers 12 residues. Written as DNA, the CDR3 is TGCAGCGTTGAAGGGGGGGATTACATTCAGTACTTC. Its translation: CSVEGGDYIQYF.

This chain uses TRBV12-3 or TRBV12-4 with TRBJ2-3; 7 nucleotides line up with TRBD1. Trimming at V came to 4 bases and at J to 5 bases, leaving 9 bases not matched to a gene. CDR3 length equals 15 residues. CDR3 DNA: TGTGCCAGCAGTTCGGGACAGACTTTGGGAGATACGCAGTATTTT. Amino acid sequence: CASSSGQTLGDTQYF.

In its sample, this clonotype was seen a few times. This rearrangement joins TRBV7-9 to TRBJ1-1, with a tentative D call TRBD1 (5 bases). The CDR3 loop spans 16 amino acids. V lost 4 bases and J lost 2, with 17 bases in between. Per the germline V gene, CDR1 is SEHNR and CDR2 is FQNEAQ (reference sequence). The DNA of the CDR3 is TGTGCCAGCAGCTCTCGAATCGGAGACAGAAACACTGAAGCTTTCTTT. This sequence encodes CASSSRIGDRNTEAFF. Full variable domain (outside the CDR3, taken from reference TRBV7-9 and TRBJ1-1): DTGVSQNPRHKITKRGQNVTFRCDPISEHNRLYWYRQTLGQGPEFLTYFQNEAQLEKSRLLSDRFSAERPKGSFSTLEIQRTEQGDSAMYLCASSSRIGDRNTEAFFGQGTRLTVV.

This clonotype was counted once. CDR3 bases: TGTGCCAGCAGCTTAGGTCTTACCTCCAGGGAGACCCAGTACTTC. Residues: CASSLGLTSRETQYF. The chain combines TRBV13 with TRBJ2-5; D not certain. Between the trimmed V and J ends, which lost 0 bases and 5 bases, there was a span of 13 bases. The CDR3 is 15 residues long. Germline CDR1 PRHDT, CDR2 FYEKMQ (reference sequence).

This chain connects TRBV12-5 to TRBJ1-2; tentative D call: TRBD1 (6 bases). CDR1 is LGHNT and CDR2 is FRNRAP in the germline V gene. Trimming removed 10 bases at V and 10 bases at J, with 19 bases between. The CDR3 sequence is 12 residues long. The CDR3 region is CATGGAASIYTF. The CDR3 coding sequence is TGTGCTACCGGGGGGGCAGCTAGTATCTACACCTTC.

V is TRBV3-1 and J is TRBJ1-1; D remains ambiguous. V was trimmed by 3 bases and J by 0 bases, leaving 14 bases between them. The CDR3 is 16 amino acids. The germline V gene encodes CDR1 LGHDT and CDR2 YNNKEL (reference sequence). The chain's CDR3 is CASSHETWTVNTEAFF. The CDR3, as DNA: TGTGCCAGCAGCCACGAGACATGGACCGTGAACACTGAAGCTTTCTTT. The full variable domain, with the rest looked up from reference TRBV3-1 and TRBJ1-1, is DTAVSQTPKYLVTQMGNDKSIKCEQNLGHDTMYWYKQDSKKFLKIMFSYNNKELIINETVPNRFSPKSPDKAHLNLHINSLELGDSAVYFCASSHETWTVNTEAFFGQGTRLTVV.

This clonotype occurred many times. This rearrangement joins TRBV4-2 to TRBJ2-1; no clear D gene. The CDR3 totals 15 residues. Germline V gene sequence: CDR1 LGHNA, CDR2 YNFKEQ. V was pared by 4 bases and J by 0 bases, with 10 bases between. The CDR3 spells CASSRSGSSYNEQFF. The DNA of the CDR3 is TGTGCCAGCAGCCGATCGGGCAGCTCCTACAATGAGCAGTTCTTC.

This clonotype was counted at least ten times. The V and J genes are TRBV9 and TRBJ2-1, with D possibly called TRBD1 or TRBD2 (6 bases each). Germline lookup yields CDR1 SGDLS and CDR2 YYNGEE. There are 17 residues in the CDR3. Trimming shortened V by 4 bases and J by 4 bases, and 21 bases separated the two germline ends. The DNA of the CDR3 is TGTGCCAGCAGCCGCGGAGGGGGGAGAGGAAAGTACAATGAGCAGTTCTTC. Its translation: CASSRGGGRGKYNEQFF.

The chain carries TRBV29-1 and TRBJ2-3; possibly TRBD1 or TRBD2 for D (5 bases each). Trimming pared 7 bases from V and 2 bases from J, leaving 13 bases between. CDR1 and CDR2 (germline): SQVTM, ANQGSEA. The CDR3 contains 13 residues. The CDR3 region has the DNA TGCAGCGGCTTCCGGGGCTACACAGATACGCAGTATTTT. It yields the protein CSGFRGYTDTQYF.

This chain joins TRBV6-2 or TRBV6-3 and TRBJ1-5; no reliable D call. V lost 2 bases and J lost 1, with 6 bases in between. This CDR3 spans 14 amino acids. CDR1 MNHEY and CDR2 SVGEGT come from the germline V gene. CDR3 nucleotides: TGTGCCAGCAGTTACGAGGCAAGCAATCAGCCCCAGCATTTT. Translating it yields CASSYEASNQPQHF.

As for this clonotype: Sequence at one end of the junction differs from germline and may be a read error. The chain is built from TRBV4-1 and TRBJ2-1, with 10 bases lining up with TRBD2. Germline V lookup: CDR1 MGHRA, CDR2 YSYEKL. The CDR3 runs to 15 residues. In nucleotides, the CDR3 is TGCGCCAACAGCCGAAGCGGGGGGGTCTACAATGAGCAGTTCTTC. Translated, it gives CANSRSGGVYNEQFF.

This clonotype was seen many times. The chain links TRBV10-3 to TRBJ2-7; 8 positions match TRBD2. The V segment lost 4 bases and the J segment 3 bases; nucleotides outside the gene matches: 5. The CDR3 length is 14 residues. Germline V gene lookup returns CDR1 ENHRY and CDR2 SYGVKD. CDR3 bases: TGTGCCATCAGTGGCGCAGGGACTAGCTACGAGCAGTACTTC. Encoded protein: CAISGAGTSYEQYF.

This clonotype was counted a few times. This sequence joins TRBV11-3 and TRBJ2-7; no reliable D call. This CDR3 is 12 amino acids long. Germline values: CDR1 SGHNT, CDR2 YENEEA. V lost 6 bases to trimming and J lost 4 bases, with 10 bases between them. The CDR3 reads CASSSMGYEQYF. CDR3 coding DNA: TGTGCCAGCAGTTCCATGGGATACGAGCAGTACTTC.

This clonotype came up a few times. The gene calls are TRBV9 and TRBJ2-1; 8 positions agree with TRBD2. The V gene end was trimmed by 5 bases and the J gene end by 8 bases; junction bases not matched to a gene: 9. This CDR3 is 14 amino acids long. Germline CDR1 SGDLS, CDR2 YYNGEE. As DNA, the CDR3 is TGTGCCAGCAGTGTCAGCGGGGGCCTGGATGAGCAGTTCTTC. Translated, it gives CASSVSGGLDEQFF.

The chain links TRBV20-1 to TRBJ2-3, with 10 bases identical to TRBD2. Looked up from germline, CDR1 is DFQATT and CDR2 is SNEGSKA (reference sequence). This CDR3 region has 15 residues. V lost 6 bases to trimming and J lost 2 bases; unmatched junction nucleotides: 8. As DNA, the CDR3 is TGCAGTGCGACTAGACTAGCGGGTAACACAGATACGCAGTATTTT. It codes for CSATRLAGNTDTQYF.

The chain carries TRBV20-1 and TRBJ2-5, with TRBD2 matching 7 bases. Per the germline V gene, CDR1 is DFQATT and CDR2 is SNEGSKA (reference sequence). The CDR3 loop spans 13 amino acids. The V gene end was trimmed by 0 bases and the J gene end by 4 bases; junction bases not matched to a gene: 2. The DNA for the CDR3 is TGCAGTGCTAGAGAGGGCGGGAGAGAGACCCAGTACTTC. It specifies CSAREGGRETQYF.

Only a few counts were recorded for this clonotype. The V call is TRBV12-3 or TRBV12-4, the J call TRBJ1-5; no firm D call. The CDR3 spans 13 residues. Trimming pared 5 bases from V and 3 bases from J, leaving 8 bases between. The DNA of the CDR3 is TGTGCCAGCAGTGTGAGTACCAATCAGCCCCAGCATTTT. Its protein is CASSVSTNQPQHF.

V and J are TRBV5-1 and TRBJ1-2; a weak D match, TRBD1 (5 bases). Germline V gives CDR1 SGHRS, CDR2 YFSETQ. This CDR3 is 11 amino acids long. Trimming took off 1 base at V and 9 bases at J, with 7 bases between the two ends. CDR3 residues: CASSLSGSYTF. The CDR3 nucleotides read TGCGCCAGCAGCTTGTCAGGGAGCTACACCTTC. The full variable domain, with the rest looked up from reference TRBV5-1 and TRBJ1-2, is KAGVTQTPRYLIKTRGQQVTLSCSPISGHRSVSWYQQTPGQGLQFLFEYFSETQRNKGNFPGRFSGRQFSNSRSEMNVSTLELGDSALYLCASSLSGSYTFGSGTRLTVV.

V is TRBV20-1 and J is TRBJ1-5; a weak D match, TRBD1 (6 bases). The CDR3 has 14 residues. Germline V CDR1 and CDR2: DFQATT, SNEGSKA (reference sequence). Trimming stripped 5 bases from V and 4 bases from J, with 15 bases between. The CDR3 loop is CSAARTDGNQPQHF. Here the CDR3 DNA reads TGCAGTGCTGCACGGACAGACGGAAATCAGCCCCAGCATTTT.